This TCR beta chain was captured by sequencing in a study of PD-L1 blockade in urothelial cancer. At the level of the study: Prior regimens of chemotherapy numbered 0 to 3 per patient. Samples came from 3 weeks, at the second dose, and 6 weeks into treatment. Among blood samples, the median T cell count was some 150,000.

Profiled with immunoSEQ multiplex PCR; TCRdb holds only in-frame clones, not every one. Of tens of thousands of clones in the sample, around 90% were seen once. Turning to this clone: As yet, its antigen is unknown.

This CDR3 has 13 amino acids. The V gene lost 6 bases and the J gene lost 9 bases, with 15 bases spanning the gap. Germline V gene lookup returns CDR1 MNHNS and CDR2 SASEGT. Study-level findings and limits: Pretreatment TCR clonality in blood under the median foretold superior survival.

The sequences come from PBMCs, collected around atezolizumab (anti-PD-L1) treatment. V is TRBV6-1 and J is TRBJ2-1, with no clear D. The clonotype was recovered from a man aged 65-85 years with urothelial cancer. CDR3 nucleotide sequence: TGTGCCAGCAGGGAAACAGTTGGTACTGAGCAGTTCTTC. Its protein product is CASRETVGTEQFF.